This record covers a single TCR beta chain. Its antigen is not known. Germline lookup yields CDR1 MNHEY and CDR2 SVGAGI. This CDR3 has 15 residues. V lost 1 base to trimming and J lost 5 bases; unmatched junction nucleotides: 4. Regarding the study as a whole: Tumor Treg TCRs overlapped most with tumor naive CD4+ cells.

After constant-region reverse-primer amplification, full-length variable regions underwent semi-nested PCR with Nested Universal Primer A. Each CDR3 protein gets one entry after TCRdb re-called the 5' RACE reads with MiXCR. The table shows some 60,000 distinct CDR3 sequences, with about 31% occurring only once. This clonotype was obtained from a female donor with breast cancer. The chain carries TRBV6-5 and TRBJ2-5; 10 bases match TRBD2. The sequenced material came from tumor-infiltrating naive CD4+ T cells sorted from the breast tumor. The subset denotes: naive CD4+ T cells, CD4+CD45RA+CD25-. The CDR3 region is CASSYLAGGRETQYF. The CDR3 DNA is TGTGCCAGCAGTTACTTAGCGGGAGGACGGGAGACCCAGTACTTC.